The TCR beta chain under discussion was sequenced for a study of shared clonotypes between healthy human individuals. General study results and limits: Some naive CD4 clonotypes, about 5.5%, turned up in common across a few donors. A reduction in generation probabilities was seen for non-shared clonotypes relative to those shared by all four donors.

The donor population consisted of healthy HIV-negative adults with no recent acute infections or vaccinations. The authors split each subset's genomic DNA evenly across several immunoSEQ plates. TCRdb's copy holds only in-frame clones and misses some; the assay was immunoSEQ multiplex PCR. In the table there are around 1.6 million clones, nearly 99% of which are singletons. For this clone: The target antigen is unknown.

Germline V lookup: CDR1 SGHVS, CDR2 FQNEAQ. The V and J ends lost 5 bases and 1 base, in that order; junction bases with no gene match: 5. There are 16 residues in the CDR3. The sequence came from a man aged 25-40 years in good health. The chain carries TRBV7-8 and TRBJ2-1; 10 bases are a match to TRBD2. The sample was naive CD4+ T cells sorted from blood. Documented subset: CD45RA+ positively selected. CDR3 sequence reads: CASSPGLAASYNEQFF. Here the CDR3 DNA reads TGTGCCAGCAGCCCAGGACTAGCGGCATCCTACAATGAGCAGTTCTTC.